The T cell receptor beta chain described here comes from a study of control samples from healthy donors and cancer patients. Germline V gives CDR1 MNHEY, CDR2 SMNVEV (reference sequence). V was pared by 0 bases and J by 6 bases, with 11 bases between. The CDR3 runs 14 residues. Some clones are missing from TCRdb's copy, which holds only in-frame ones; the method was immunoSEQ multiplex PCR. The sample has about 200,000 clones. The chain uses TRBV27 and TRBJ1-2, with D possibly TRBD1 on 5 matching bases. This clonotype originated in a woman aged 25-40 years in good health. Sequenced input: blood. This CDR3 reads CASSLSPAGNGYTF. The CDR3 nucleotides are TGTGCCAGCAGTTTATCGCCGGCAGGGAATGGCTACACCTTC.